The clone carrying this T cell receptor (beta chain) was observed a handful of times. This specimen belongs to a study of T-cell reconstitution after alpha-beta-depleted transplantation in children. Unique molecular identifiers were built into the TCRbeta library. Each CDR3 protein gets one entry after TCRdb re-called the PCR reads with MiXCR. The sample lists around 410,000 distinct CDR3 sequences; approximately 11% were seen once. This specimen consisted of PBMCs from the stem cell graft donor, obtained from the stem cell graft. This clonotype was sampled from a human donor who donated a stem cell graft to a child with acute myeloid leukemia.

CDR3 sequence (DNA): TGCAGTGCTAGACCTTACAGGGGTGGGGCCAACGTCCTGACTTTC. The encoded protein is CSARPYRGGANVLTF. The chain links TRBV20-1 to TRBJ2-6; the match to TRBD1 covers 7 bases. J gave up 3 bases and V 2 bases, and 4 bases lay outside the gene matches. Looked up from germline, CDR1 is DFQATT and CDR2 is SNEGSKA (reference sequence). The CDR3 is 15 residues long.